This T cell receptor beta chain appears in the sequencing data of a study of CD8 T cells in Susac syndrome. The V and J ends lost 3 bases and 2 bases respectively, with 12 bases between them. This CDR3 spans 14 amino acids. Germline values: CDR1 SGHRS, CDR2 YFSETQ. With random hexamers, reverse transcription was performed on about 0.5 to 1 ug of RNA. A single record per CDR3 protein comes from TCRdb applying MiXCR to the immunoSEQ multiplex PCR reads. Counted here are about 240,000 distinct CDR3 sequences, about 95% occurring once; the ten biggest clones make up 0.095% to 0.12%. This chain joins TRBV5-1 and TRBJ2-7; tentatively, D is TRBD1 (6 bases). The sample taken for sequencing was CD4+ T cells from PBMCs. The origin of this receptor is a human donor with Susac syndrome. The CDR3 region is CASSSSGQAYEQYF. The DNA of the CDR3 is TGCGCCAGCAGCTCTTCGGGACAAGCCTACGAGCAGTACTTC.